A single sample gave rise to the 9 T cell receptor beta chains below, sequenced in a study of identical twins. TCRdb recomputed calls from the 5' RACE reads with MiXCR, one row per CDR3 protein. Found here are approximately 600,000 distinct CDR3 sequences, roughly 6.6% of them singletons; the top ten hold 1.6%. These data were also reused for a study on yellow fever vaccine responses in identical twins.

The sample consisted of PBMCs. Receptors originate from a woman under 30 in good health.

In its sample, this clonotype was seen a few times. The CDR3 loop is CASSRGMYEQYF. The CDR3 DNA follows: TGTGCCAGCAGCAGGGGTATGTACGAGCAGTACTTC. The chain links TRBV5-5 to TRBJ2-7; a weak D match, TRBD1 (5 bases). The germline V gene has CDR1 SGHKS and CDR2 YYEKEE (reference sequence). CDR3 length equals 12 residues. V was trimmed by 4 bases and J by 4 bases, leaving 9 bases between them.

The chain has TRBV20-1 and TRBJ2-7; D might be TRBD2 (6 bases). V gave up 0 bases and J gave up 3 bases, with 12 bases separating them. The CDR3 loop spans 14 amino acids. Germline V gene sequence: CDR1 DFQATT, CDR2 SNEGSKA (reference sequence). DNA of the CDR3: TGCAGTGCTAGAGATGGAGGGGTCGGCTACGAGCAGTACGTC. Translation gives CSARDGGVGYEQYV.

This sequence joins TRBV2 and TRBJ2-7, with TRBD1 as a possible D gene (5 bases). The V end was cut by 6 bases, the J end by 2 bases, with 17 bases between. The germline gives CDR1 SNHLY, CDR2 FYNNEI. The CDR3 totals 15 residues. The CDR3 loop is CASRRGATQTYEQYF. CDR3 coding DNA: TGTGCCAGCAGGCGTGGGGCCACACAAACCTACGAGCAGTACTTC.

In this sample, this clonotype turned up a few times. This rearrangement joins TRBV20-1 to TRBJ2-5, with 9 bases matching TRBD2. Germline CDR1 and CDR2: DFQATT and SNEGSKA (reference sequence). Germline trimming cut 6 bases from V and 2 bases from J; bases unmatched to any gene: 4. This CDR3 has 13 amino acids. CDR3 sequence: CSAERGVQETQYF. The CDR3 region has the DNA TGCAGTGCGGAGCGGGGGGTACAAGAGACCCAGTACTTC.

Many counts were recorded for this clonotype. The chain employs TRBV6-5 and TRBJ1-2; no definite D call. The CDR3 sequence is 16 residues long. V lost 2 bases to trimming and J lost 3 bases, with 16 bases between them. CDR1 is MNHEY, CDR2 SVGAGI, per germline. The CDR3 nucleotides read TGTGCCAGCAGTTACGGAGGCGGGAAAGAGGACTATGGCTACACCTTC. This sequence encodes CASSYGGGKEDYGYTF.

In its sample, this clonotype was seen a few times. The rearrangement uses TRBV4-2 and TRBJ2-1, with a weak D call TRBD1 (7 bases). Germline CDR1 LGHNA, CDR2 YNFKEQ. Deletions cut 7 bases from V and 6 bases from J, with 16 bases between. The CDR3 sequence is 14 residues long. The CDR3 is CASNQGGAGNEQFF. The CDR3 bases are TGTGCCAGCAACCAGGGGGGTGCGGGCAATGAGCAGTTCTTC.

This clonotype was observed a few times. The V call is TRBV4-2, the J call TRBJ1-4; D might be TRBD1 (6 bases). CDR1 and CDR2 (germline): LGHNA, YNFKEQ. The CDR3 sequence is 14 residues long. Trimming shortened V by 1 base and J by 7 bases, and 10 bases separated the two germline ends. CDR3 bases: TGTGCCAGCAGCCAAGCTCCAGGGGCTGAAAAACTGTTTTTT. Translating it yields CASSQAPGAEKLFF.

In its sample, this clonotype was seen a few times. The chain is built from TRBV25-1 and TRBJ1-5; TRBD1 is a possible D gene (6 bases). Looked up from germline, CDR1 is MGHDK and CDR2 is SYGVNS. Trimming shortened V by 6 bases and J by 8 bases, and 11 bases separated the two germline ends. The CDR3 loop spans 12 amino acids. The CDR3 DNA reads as TGTGCCAGCAGCTCTGCAGGGGAGCCCCAGCATTTT. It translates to CASSSAGEPQHF.

This chain's CDR3 is CSARDTSGVQFF. The DNA for the CDR3 is TGCAGTGCTAGAGATACTTCTGGCGTGCAGTTCTTC. This sequence joins TRBV20-1 and TRBJ2-1; D unresolved. The CDR3 has 12 amino acids. Germline assignment: CDR1 DFQATT and CDR2 SNEGSKA (reference sequence). V was shortened by 0 bases and J by 12 bases, with 12 bases between the two germline ends.